The 16 T cell receptor beta chains listed next were all sequenced from one sample in a study of blood T cell repertoires in COVID-19. Only in-frame clones appear in the TCRdb table, and some are missing; sequencing was by immunoSEQ multiplex PCR. The sample holds under 250,000 clones; about nine tenths are singletons and the top ten take around 5.9%. The specimen was peripheral blood. The receptors were sampled from a man in his sixties with acute or convalescent COVID-19.

This clone was detected once. V and J are TRBV5-4 and TRBJ2-7; D might be TRBD2 (6 bases). This CDR3 region has 16 residues. Trimming stripped 0 bases from V and 0 bases from J, with 13 bases between. Germline CDR1 is SGHNT and CDR2 is YYREEE (reference sequence). CDR3 loop: CASSLDEAGSSYEQYF. The CDR3 DNA sequence: TGTGCCAGCAGCTTGGACGAAGCGGGCAGCTCCTACGAGCAGTACTTC.

The count of this clone is one. This sequence joins TRBV29-1 and TRBJ2-7, with 10 bases aligning to TRBD2. This CDR3 comprises 13 residues. Trimming cost V 6 bases and J 4 bases; bases outside gene matches: 6. Germline CDR1 SQVTM, CDR2 ANQGSEA. Here the CDR3 reads CSVELLAGYEQYF. The CDR3 nucleotides are TGCAGCGTCGAGCTACTAGCGGGGTACGAGCAGTACTTC.

V is TRBV7-3 and J is TRBJ2-7, with 8 bases aligning to TRBD2. Losses at the gene ends were 5 bases for V and 1 base for J; bases not matched to a gene: 7. The CDR3 consists of 15 residues. Germline-derived CDR1 and CDR2 are SGHTA and FQGTGA. DNA of the CDR3: TGTGCCAGCAGCGAAAGCGGGAGATCATCCTACGAGCAGTACTTC. Translated: CASSESGRSSYEQYF. The whole variable domain, filled in from reference TRBV7-3 and TRBJ2-7, reads GAGVSQTPSNKVTEKGKYVELRCDPISGHTALYWYRQSLGQGPEFLIYFQGTGAADDSGLPNDRFFAVRPEGSVSTLKIQRTERGDSAVYLCASSESGRSSYEQYFGPGTRLTVT.

The CDR3 DNA sequence: TGTGCCAGCAGCCCGGGACAGGGATACTCTGGAAACACCATATATTTT. Translated: CASSPGQGYSGNTIYF. The V call is TRBV5-4, the J call TRBJ1-3; 9 bases agree with TRBD1. This CDR3 is 16 amino acids long. Trimming at V came to 4 bases and at J to 0 bases, leaving 5 bases not matched to a gene. The germline V gene has CDR1 SGHNT and CDR2 YYREEE (reference sequence).

V is TRBV5-1 and J is TRBJ1-3; 7 bases line up with TRBD1. In germline, CDR1 is SGHRS, CDR2 YFSETQ. The CDR3 is 18 amino acids. V was pared by 4 bases and J by 3 bases, with 16 bases of the junction left unmatched. The CDR3 nucleotides are TGCGCCAGCAGCGACGGATGGGCAGGGGGTAGGGATGGAAACACCATATATTTT. Its protein product is CASSDGWAGGRDGNTIYF. Looking up the rest from reference TRBV5-1 and TRBJ1-3 gives the full variable domain: KAGVTQTPRYLIKTRGQQVTLSCSPISGHRSVSWYQQTPGQGLQFLFEYFSETQRNKGNFPGRFSGRQFSNSRSEMNVSTLELGDSALYLCASSDGWAGGRDGNTIYFGEGSWLTVV.

This clone has only a few counts. V is TRBV19 and J is TRBJ1-5, with no clear D. Germline CDR1 and CDR2: LNHDA and SQIVND (reference sequence). The ends were cut back, 5 bases at V and 4 bases at J, with 9 bases in the middle. The CDR3 covers 13 residues. CDR3 coding DNA: TGTGCCAGTAGTTTGGCGGGGAATCAGCCCCAGCATTTT. Its protein is CASSLAGNQPQHF. Combining the CDR3 with reference TRBV19 and TRBJ1-5 gives the whole variable domain DGGITQSPKYLFRKEGQNVTLSCEQNLNHDAMYWYRQDPGQGLRLIYYSQIVNDFQKGDIAEGYSVSREKKESFPLTVTSAQKNPTAFYLCASSLAGNQPQHFGDGTRLSIL.

The gene calls are TRBV19 and TRBJ2-2; possibly TRBD1 for D (6 bases). This CDR3 has 15 amino acids. Per the germline V gene, CDR1 is LNHDA and CDR2 is SQIVND (reference sequence). Trimming stripped 7 bases from V and 0 bases from J, with 12 bases between. The CDR3: CASTGHTSNTGELFF. The CDR3 nucleotides read TGTGCCAGTACGGGACATACCTCGAACACCGGGGAGCTGTTTTTT.

In its sample, this clone was seen a few times. The chain joins TRBV5-8 to TRBJ2-5; D is unclear. The V end was cut by 1 base, the J end by 5 bases, with 15 bases between. Per the germline V gene, CDR1 is SGHTS and CDR2 is YDEGEE. This CDR3 contains 15 residues. The CDR3 here is CASSLRSFRRETQYF. The CDR3 DNA reads as TGTGCCAGCAGCTTGAGGTCTTTCCGGCGGGAGACCCAGTACTTC.

The chain links TRBV13 to TRBJ2-7; 7 bases line up with TRBD1. V lost 4 bases, J lost 1 base, and 1 base stayed unmatched. Looked up from germline, CDR1 is PRHDT and CDR2 is FYEKMQ (reference sequence). The CDR3 totals 13 residues. CDR3 protein: CASSSTGSYEQYF. DNA for the CDR3: TGTGCCAGCAGCTCGACAGGGTCCTACGAGCAGTACTTC. Supplemented by reference TRBV13 and TRBJ2-7, the full variable domain reads AAGVIQSPRHLIKEKRETATLKCYPIPRHDTVYWYQQGPGQDPQFLISFYEKMQSDKGSIPDRFSAQQFSDYHSELNMSSLELGDSALYFCASSSTGSYEQYFGPGTRLTVT.

This chain uses TRBV6-5 with TRBJ1-1, with D possibly matching TRBD1 (6 bases). Germline loops: CDR1 MNHEY, CDR2 SVGAGI. CDR3 length: 13 amino acids. Trimming took 7 bases from V and 1 from J, leaving 10 bases between them. CDR3 sequence (DNA): TGTGCCAGCATCCAAGGGGGGAACACTGAAGCTTTCTTT. As protein: CASIQGGNTEAFF.

CDR3 DNA: TGTGCCAGCAGCTTAGGACGGGCGGGAGGAGGTTACAATGAGCAGTTCTTC. Amino acids: CASSLGRAGGGYNEQFF. The chain combines TRBV7-6 with TRBJ2-1, with 8 positions matching TRBD2. Germline CDR1 SGHVS, CDR2 FNYEAQ. The CDR3 contains 17 residues. V lost 1 base to trimming and J lost 4 bases; unmatched junction nucleotides: 9. Filled out from reference TRBV7-6 and TRBJ2-1, the complete variable domain reads GAGVSQSPRYKVTKRGQDVALRCDPISGHVSLYWYRQALGQGPEFLTYFNYEAQQDKSGLPNDRFSAERPEGSISTLTIQRTEQRDSAMYRCASSLGRAGGGYNEQFFGPGTRLTVL.

This chain joins TRBV28 and TRBJ2-2; D perhaps matches TRBD1 (6 bases). Looked up from germline, CDR1 is MDHEN and CDR2 is SYDVKM. The V end lost 8 bases, the J end lost 2 bases, and 9 bases lay between the germline ends. The CDR3 runs 13 residues. The CDR3 protein is CASQGPNTGELFF. In DNA form, the CDR3 reads TGTGCCAGCCAGGGGCCCAACACCGGGGAGCTGTTTTTT. Supplemented by reference TRBV28 and TRBJ2-2, the full variable domain reads DVKVTQSSRYLVKRTGEKVFLECVQDMDHENMFWYRQDPGLGLRLIYFSYDVKMKEKGDIPEGYSVSREKKERFSLILESASTNQTSMYLCASQGPNTGELFFGEGSRLTVL.

The chain links TRBV2 to TRBJ1-5, with TRBD1 matching over 8 bases. The germline gives CDR1 SNHLY, CDR2 FYNNEI. CDR3 length: 15 amino acids. Trimming took 6 bases from V and 4 from J; bases not matched to a gene: 8. In DNA, the CDR3 is TGTGCCAGCAGCGTAGACAGGGGTGGAAATCAGCCCCAGCATTTT. As protein: CASSVDRGGNQPQHF.

The chain is built from TRBV2 and TRBJ1-2; no reliable D call. Germline V lookup: CDR1 SNHLY, CDR2 FYNNEI. The CDR3 has 15 amino acids. The ends were cut back, 6 bases at V and 0 bases at J, with 14 bases in the middle. The CDR3 coding sequence is TGTGCCAGCAGACCTTCTTGGGGAGCTAACTATGGCTACACCTTC. Encoded protein: CASRPSWGANYGYTF.

This chain joins TRBV11-3 and TRBJ2-2; tentative D call: TRBD1 (6 bases). V was trimmed by 4 bases and J by 4 bases, leaving 16 bases between them. The germline gives CDR1 SGHNT, CDR2 YENEEA. This CDR3 is built from 16 residues. The CDR3 DNA reads as TGTGCCAGCAGCTCCCCCCGGAGGACAGCCACCGGGGAGCTGTTTTTT. This sequence encodes CASSSPRRTATGELFF.

V usage is TRBV2 and J usage is TRBJ2-2; TRBD1 aligns across 9 bases. The V gene's germline CDR1 is SNHLY and CDR2 FYNNEI. The CDR3 is made up of 14 amino acids. V dropped 8 bases and J dropped 4; count of bases not matched to a gene: 5. The CDR3 is CASAGDRATGELFF. The CDR3 DNA follows: TGTGCCAGCGCAGGGGACAGGGCCACCGGGGAGCTGTTTTTT.